This entry lists 17 T cell receptor beta chains sequenced from one sample in a study of blood T cell repertoires in COVID-19. Sequencing was performed with immunoSEQ multiplex PCR; in TCRdb, only in-frame clones are kept and a portion is missing. Among roughly 380,000 clones listed, over 75% were seen once. The sample taken for sequencing was PBMCs or T cells enriched from blood (not recorded which). These receptors came from a man aged 30 to 39 who had recovered from COVID-19.

The J gene is TRBJ2-1, the V gene TRBV5-1; 12 bases fit TRBD2. Germline CDR1 SGHRS, CDR2 YFSETQ. With V trimmed by 4 bases and J by 0 bases, 14 bases remained unmatched. The CDR3 spans 20 residues. The CDR3 region has the DNA TGCGCCAGCAGCCGATCCCACGGACTAGCGGGGCTCAGCTCCTACAATGAGCAGTTCTTC. Amino acid sequence: CASSRSHGLAGLSSYNEQFF.

This clone was observed a single time. The chain uses TRBV4-1 and TRBJ1-1; 7 bases align to TRBD1. This CDR3 region has 15 residues. CDR1 is MGHRA and CDR2 is YSYEKL in the germline V gene. The ends lost 3 bases at V and 5 bases at J; junction bases unmatched: 9. The CDR3 coding sequence is TGCGCCAGCAGCCAGGCCGACAGGGTTGGTACTGAAGCTTTCTTT. It encodes CASSQADRVGTEAFF.

CDR3: CAIGAGTDTQYF. As DNA, the CDR3 is TGTGCCATCGGGGCGGGCACAGATACGCAGTATTTT. This chain links TRBV10-3 with TRBJ2-3, with TRBD1 as a possible D gene (5 bases). The CDR3 is 12 residues long. Germline V CDR1 and CDR2: ENHRY, SYGVKD. V was pared by 8 bases and J by 1 base, with 7 bases between.

The chain employs TRBV3-1 (or the pseudogene TRBV3-2) and TRBJ1-4; possibly TRBD1 for D (5 bases). Germline CDR1 reads LGHDT; CDR2 reads YNNKEL (reference sequence). The CDR3 consists of 14 residues. Trimming pared 5 bases from V and 3 bases from J, leaving 10 bases between. The CDR3 nucleotides read TGTGCCAGCAGCTCGGGGGGGGCTAATGAAAAACTGTTTTTT. As protein: CASSSGGANEKLFF.

V is TRBV11-2 and J is TRBJ1-3; D uncertain. Germline-derived CDR1 and CDR2 are SGHAT and FQNNGV. V was clipped by 2 bases and J by 3 bases, with 8 bases between them. The CDR3 runs to 14 residues. The CDR3 loop reads CASSLTTIGNTIYF. CDR3 nucleotide sequence: TGTGCCAGCAGCTTAACCACAATTGGAAACACCATATATTTT.

The rearrangement links TRBV7-8 to TRBJ1-2, with 7 bases that match TRBD1. Germline V gives CDR1 SGHVS, CDR2 FQNEAQ. The CDR3 has 15 residues. With 5 bases clipped from V and 4 bases from J, the junction kept 10 bases outside the gene matches. The CDR3 DNA reads TGTGCCAGCAGCCCCGACAGGGCCAGTCGCTATGGCTACACCTTC. The encoded protein is CASSPDRASRYGYTF.

The V call is TRBV5-4, the J call TRBJ2-1; D call uncertain. CDR1 SGHNT and CDR2 YYREEE come from the germline V gene (reference sequence). There are 18 residues in the CDR3. V was trimmed by 0 bases and J by 4 bases, leaving 20 bases between them. The CDR3 is CASSLGVGLPRPYNEQFF. In nucleotides, the CDR3 is TGTGCCAGCAGCTTGGGTGTGGGTTTGCCTAGGCCGTACAATGAGCAGTTCTTC.

The V gene is TRBV27, the J gene TRBJ2-7; TRBD1 matches at 11 bases. V shed 4 bases and J 5 bases; nucleotides not matched to a gene: 4. CDR1 is MNHEY and CDR2 is SMNVEV in the germline V gene (reference sequence). The CDR3 sequence is 14 residues long. In DNA, the CDR3 is TGTGCCAGCAGTTCAGGACAGGGGGCAAACGAGCAGTACTTC. As protein: CASSSGQGANEQYF.

The genes are TRBV13 and TRBJ1-1; a weak D match, TRBD1 (5 bases). V was pared by 5 bases and J by 0 bases, with 10 bases between. The germline gives CDR1 PRHDT, CDR2 FYEKMQ (reference sequence). This CDR3 spans 14 amino acids. Here the CDR3 reads CASSQGSMNTEAFF. The CDR3 coding sequence is TGTGCCAGCAGCCAGGGCAGCATGAACACTGAAGCTTTCTTT.

The J gene is TRBJ1-5, the V gene TRBV10-3; D is possibly TRBD1 (6 bases). CDR3 length: 14 residues. V lost 11 bases to trimming and J lost 2 bases, with 16 bases between them. Per the germline V gene, CDR1 is ENHRY and CDR2 is SYGVKD. The CDR3 region is CADVQGLGNQPQHF. The CDR3 bases are TGTGCCGACGTACAGGGTCTAGGCAATCAGCCCCAGCATTTT.

The table lists this clone with a count of one. The chain joins TRBV27 to TRBJ2-7; 12 bases match TRBD1. This CDR3 region has 15 residues. The germline V gene has CDR1 MNHEY and CDR2 SMNVEV (reference sequence). V was pared by 4 bases and J by 3 bases, with 4 bases of the junction left unmatched. As DNA, the CDR3 is TGTGCCAGCAGTTCAGGGACAGGGGGCTTCTACGAGCAGTACTTC. Amino acids: CASSSGTGGFYEQYF.

The chain has TRBV6-5 and TRBJ1-1; D is undetermined. The CDR3 length is 15 residues. CDR1 is MNHEY, CDR2 SVGAGI, per germline. V lost 0 bases to trimming and J lost 3 bases, with 11 bases between them. The CDR3 here is CASSYSPSVDTEAFF. CDR3 in DNA: TGTGCCAGCAGTTACTCCCCGTCTGTAGACACTGAAGCTTTCTTT.

This chain uses TRBV6-4 with TRBJ2-2, with D possibly being TRBD1 (6 bases). Per germline, CDR1 MRHNA and CDR2 SNTAGT. The V end was cut by 4 bases, the J end by 2 bases, with 8 bases between. The CDR3 runs to 14 residues. This CDR3 is CASSVQGNTGELFF. The CDR3 nucleotides read TGTGCCAGCAGTGTACAGGGTAACACCGGGGAGCTGTTTTTT.

This clone was recorded only once. V is TRBV5-5 and J is TRBJ2-7; 9 nucleotides line up with TRBD2. This CDR3 spans 16 amino acids. J was trimmed by 3 bases and V by 0 bases; bases with no gene match: 7. The germline CDR1 and CDR2 sequences are SGHKS and YYEKEE (reference sequence). CDR3 bases: TGTGCCAGCAGCTTGGGTAGCGGGGGCTACAGCTACGAGCAGTACTTC. This translates into CASSLGSGGYSYEQYF.

CDR3 in amino acids: CASSLDGRDQPQHF. The CDR3 DNA reads as TGCGCCAGCAGCTTGGACGGGAGGGACCAGCCCCAGCATTTT. The chain combines TRBV5-1 with TRBJ1-5, with a weak D call TRBD1 (5 bases). V was cut by 0 bases and J by 7 bases, with 11 bases left in between. This CDR3 contains 14 residues. Germline-derived CDR1 and CDR2 are SGHRS and YFSETQ. Full variable domain (missing parts from reference TRBV5-1 and TRBJ1-5): KAGVTQTPRYLIKTRGQQVTLSCSPISGHRSVSWYQQTPGQGLQFLFEYFSETQRNKGNFPGRFSGRQFSNSRSEMNVSTLELGDSALYLCASSLDGRDQPQHFGDGTRLSIL.

The CDR3 loop is CASSQYSGPYEQYF. Here the CDR3 DNA reads TGTGCCAGCAGCCAATACTCTGGGCCTTACGAGCAGTACTTC. The V and J genes are TRBV3-1 (or the pseudogene TRBV3-2) and TRBJ2-7; D is unresolved. The V and J ends lost 2 bases and 4 bases respectively, with 12 bases between them. The germline V gene encodes CDR1 LGHDT and CDR2 YNNKEL (reference sequence). The CDR3 runs to 14 residues.

This rearrangement joins TRBV23-1 to TRBJ1-2; 10 nucleotides align to TRBD1. TRBV23-1 has ORF status, its function being uncertain. This CDR3 is 15 amino acids long. The V gene end was trimmed by 4 bases and the J gene end by 6 bases; junction bases not matched to a gene: 8. CDR3 DNA sequence: TGCGCCAGCAGTCTACCGACAGGGGGCTGTGATGGCTACACCTTC. Translation: CASSLPTGGCDGYTF.